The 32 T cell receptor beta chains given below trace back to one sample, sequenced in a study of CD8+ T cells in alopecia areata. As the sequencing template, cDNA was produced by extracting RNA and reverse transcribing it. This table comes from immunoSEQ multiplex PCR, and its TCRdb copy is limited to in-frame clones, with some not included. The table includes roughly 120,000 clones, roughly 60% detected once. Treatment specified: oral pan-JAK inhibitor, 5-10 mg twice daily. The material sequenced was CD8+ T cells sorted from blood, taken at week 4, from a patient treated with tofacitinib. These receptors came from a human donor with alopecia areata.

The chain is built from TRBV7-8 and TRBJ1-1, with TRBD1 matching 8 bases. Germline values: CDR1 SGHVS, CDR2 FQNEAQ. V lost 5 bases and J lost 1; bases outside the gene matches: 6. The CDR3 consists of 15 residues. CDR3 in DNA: TGTGCCAGCAGCGGGGAACAGGGGGGGAACACTGAAGCTTTCTTT. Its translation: CASSGEQGGNTEAFF.

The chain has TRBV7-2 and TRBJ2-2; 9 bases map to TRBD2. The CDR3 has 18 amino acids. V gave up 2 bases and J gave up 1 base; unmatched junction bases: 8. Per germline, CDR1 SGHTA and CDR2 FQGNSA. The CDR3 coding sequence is TGTGCCAGCAGCTTATGGGGACTAGCACAAATGAACACCGGGGAGCTGTTTTTT. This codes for CASSLWGLAQMNTGELFF.

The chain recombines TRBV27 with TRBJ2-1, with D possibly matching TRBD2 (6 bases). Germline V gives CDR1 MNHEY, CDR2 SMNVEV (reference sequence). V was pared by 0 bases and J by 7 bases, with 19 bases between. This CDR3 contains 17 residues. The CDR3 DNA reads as TGTGCCAGCAGTTTATCGTATGGGGGTCAAGGAGGGAATGAGCAGTTCTTC. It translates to CASSLSYGGQGGNEQFF.

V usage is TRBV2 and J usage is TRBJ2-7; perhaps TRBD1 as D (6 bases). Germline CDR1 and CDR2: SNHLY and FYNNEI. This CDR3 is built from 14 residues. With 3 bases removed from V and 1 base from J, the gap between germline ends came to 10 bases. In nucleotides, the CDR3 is TGTGCCAGCAGTGAGGGGGCCTATTCCTACGAGCAGTACTTC. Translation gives CASSEGAYSYEQYF.

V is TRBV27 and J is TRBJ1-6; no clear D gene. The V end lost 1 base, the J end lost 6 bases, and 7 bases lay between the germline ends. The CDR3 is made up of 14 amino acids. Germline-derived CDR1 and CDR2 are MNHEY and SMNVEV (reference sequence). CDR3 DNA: TGTGCCAGCAGTTTATTAGGCCCTAATTCACCCCTCCACTTT. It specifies CASSLLGPNSPLHF.

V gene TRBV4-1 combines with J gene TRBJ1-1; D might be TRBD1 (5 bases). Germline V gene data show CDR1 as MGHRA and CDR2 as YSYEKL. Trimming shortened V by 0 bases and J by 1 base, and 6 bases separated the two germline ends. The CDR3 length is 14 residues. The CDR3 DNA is TGCGCCAGCAGCCAAGATGGGGGGAACACTGAAGCTTTCTTT. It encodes CASSQDGGNTEAFF.

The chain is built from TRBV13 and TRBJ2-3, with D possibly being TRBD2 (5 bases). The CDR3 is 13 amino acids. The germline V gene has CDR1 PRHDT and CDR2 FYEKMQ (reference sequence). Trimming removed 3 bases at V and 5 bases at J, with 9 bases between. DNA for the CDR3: TGTGCCAGCAGCTTGCTAGCCGGAGATACGCAGTATTTT. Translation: CASSLLAGDTQYF.

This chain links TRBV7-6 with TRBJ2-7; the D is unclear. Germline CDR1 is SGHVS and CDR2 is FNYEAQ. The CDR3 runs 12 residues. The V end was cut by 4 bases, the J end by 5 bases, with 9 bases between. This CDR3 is CASSSVADEQYF. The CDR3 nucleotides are TGTGCCAGCAGCTCCGTGGCGGACGAGCAGTACTTC.

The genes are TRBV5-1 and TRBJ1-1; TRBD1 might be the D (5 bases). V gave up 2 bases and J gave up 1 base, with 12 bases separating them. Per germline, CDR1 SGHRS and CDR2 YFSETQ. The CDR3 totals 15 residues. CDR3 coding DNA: TGCGCCAGCAGCTTTATGACAGCCCGGAACACTGAAGCTTTCTTT. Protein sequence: CASSFMTARNTEAFF.

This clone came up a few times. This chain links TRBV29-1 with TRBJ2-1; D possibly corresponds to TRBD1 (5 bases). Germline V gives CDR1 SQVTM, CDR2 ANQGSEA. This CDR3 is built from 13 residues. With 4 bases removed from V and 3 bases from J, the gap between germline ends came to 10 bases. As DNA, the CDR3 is TGCAGCGTTGGTCAGGGTAACTACAATGAGCAGTTCTTC. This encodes CSVGQGNYNEQFF.

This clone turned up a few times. CDR3 DNA: TGTGCCTGGAGTCGTTCTGTGAACACTGAAGCTTTCTTT. Protein sequence: CAWSRSVNTEAFF. V is TRBV30 and J is TRBJ1-1; D unresolved. The germline V gene has CDR1 GTSNPN and CDR2 SVGIG (reference sequence). The V end was cut by 2 bases, the J end by 0 bases, with 7 bases between. The CDR3 has 13 amino acids.

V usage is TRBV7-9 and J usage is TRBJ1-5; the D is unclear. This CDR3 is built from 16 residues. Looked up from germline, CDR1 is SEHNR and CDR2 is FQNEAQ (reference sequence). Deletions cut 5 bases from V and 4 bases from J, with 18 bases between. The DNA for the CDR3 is TGTGCCAGCAGCATCCTCACCGTCCACGGGAATCAGCCCCAGCATTTT. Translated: CASSILTVHGNQPQHF.

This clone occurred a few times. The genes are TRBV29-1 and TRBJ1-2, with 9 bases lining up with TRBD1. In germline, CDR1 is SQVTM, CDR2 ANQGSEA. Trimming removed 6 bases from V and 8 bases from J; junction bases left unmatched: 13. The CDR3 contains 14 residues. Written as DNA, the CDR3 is TGCAGCGTGGCCGGGACAGGGTTTTCGGGAGGCTACACCTTC. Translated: CSVAGTGFSGGYTF. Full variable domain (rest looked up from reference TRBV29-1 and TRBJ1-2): SAVISQKPSRDICQRGTSLTIQCQVDSQVTMMFWYRQQPGQSLTLIATANQGSEATYESGFVIDKFPISRPNLTFSTLTVSNMSPEDSSIYLCSVAGTGFSGGYTFGSGTRLTVV.

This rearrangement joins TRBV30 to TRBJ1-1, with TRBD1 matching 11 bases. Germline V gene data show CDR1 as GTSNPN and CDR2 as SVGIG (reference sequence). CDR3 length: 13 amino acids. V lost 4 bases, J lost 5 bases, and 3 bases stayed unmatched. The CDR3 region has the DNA TGTGCCTGGACCGGGACAGGGGGGACTGAAGCTTTCTTT. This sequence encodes CAWTGTGGTEAFF. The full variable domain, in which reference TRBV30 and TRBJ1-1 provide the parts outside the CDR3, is SQTIHQWPATLVQPVGSPLSLECTVEGTSNPNLYWYRQAAGRGLQLLFYSVGIGQISSEVPQNLSASRPQDRQFILSSKKLLLSDSGFYLCAWTGTGGTEAFFGQGTRLTVV.

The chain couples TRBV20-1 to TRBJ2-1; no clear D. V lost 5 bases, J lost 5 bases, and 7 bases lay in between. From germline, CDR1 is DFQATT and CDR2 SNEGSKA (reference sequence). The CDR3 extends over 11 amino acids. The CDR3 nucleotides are TGCAGTGCTCTAGTTCACAATGAGCAGTTCTTC. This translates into CSALVHNEQFF.

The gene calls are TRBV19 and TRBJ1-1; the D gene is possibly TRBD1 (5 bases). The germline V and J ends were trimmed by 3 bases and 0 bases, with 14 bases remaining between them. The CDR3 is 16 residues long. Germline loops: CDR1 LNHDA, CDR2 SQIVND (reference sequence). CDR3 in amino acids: CASSIPAGPVNTEAFF. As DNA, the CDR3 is TGTGCCAGTAGTATCCCGGCAGGGCCAGTGAACACTGAAGCTTTCTTT.

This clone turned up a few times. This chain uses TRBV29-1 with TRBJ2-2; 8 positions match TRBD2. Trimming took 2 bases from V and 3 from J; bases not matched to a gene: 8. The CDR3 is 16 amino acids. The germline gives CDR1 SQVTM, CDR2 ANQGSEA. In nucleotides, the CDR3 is TGCAGCGTTGAATGGGGAGCGGGGGCCCACACCGGGGAGCTGTTTTTT. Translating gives CSVEWGAGAHTGELFF.

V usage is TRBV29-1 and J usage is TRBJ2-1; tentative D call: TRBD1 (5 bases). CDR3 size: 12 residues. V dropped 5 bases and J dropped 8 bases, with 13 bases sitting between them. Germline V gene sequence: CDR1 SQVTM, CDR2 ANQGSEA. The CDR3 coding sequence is TGCAGCGTTCAGGGCCCTCAGCATGAGCAGTTCTTC. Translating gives CSVQGPQHEQFF.

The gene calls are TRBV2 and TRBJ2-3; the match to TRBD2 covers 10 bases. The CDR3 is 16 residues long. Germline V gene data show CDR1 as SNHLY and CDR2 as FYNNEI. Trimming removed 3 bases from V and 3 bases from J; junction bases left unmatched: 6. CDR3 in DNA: TGTGCCAGCAGTGATCCGGCTAGCGGGGGAACAGATACGCAGTATTTT. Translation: CASSDPASGGTDTQYF. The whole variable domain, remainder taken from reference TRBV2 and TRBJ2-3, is EPEVTQTPSHQVTQMGQEVILRCVPISNHLYFYWYRQILGQKVEFLVSFYNNEISEKSEIFDDQFSVERPDGSNFTLKIRSTKLEDSAMYFCASSDPASGGTDTQYFGPGTRLTVL.

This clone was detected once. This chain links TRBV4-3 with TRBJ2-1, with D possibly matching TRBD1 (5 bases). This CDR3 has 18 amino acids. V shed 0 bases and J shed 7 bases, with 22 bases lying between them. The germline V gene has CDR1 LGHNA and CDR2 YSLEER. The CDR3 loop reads CASSQDGSAGLYVNEQFF. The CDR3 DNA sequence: TGCGCCAGCAGCCAAGATGGTTCGGCAGGGCTTTATGTGAATGAGCAGTTCTTC.

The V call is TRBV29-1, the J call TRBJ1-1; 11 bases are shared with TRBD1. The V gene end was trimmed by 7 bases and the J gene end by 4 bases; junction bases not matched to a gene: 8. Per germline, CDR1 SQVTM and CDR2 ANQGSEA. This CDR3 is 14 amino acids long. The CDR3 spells CSGAGQGARTEAFF. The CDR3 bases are TGCAGCGGTGCCGGACAGGGGGCTCGCACTGAAGCTTTCTTT.

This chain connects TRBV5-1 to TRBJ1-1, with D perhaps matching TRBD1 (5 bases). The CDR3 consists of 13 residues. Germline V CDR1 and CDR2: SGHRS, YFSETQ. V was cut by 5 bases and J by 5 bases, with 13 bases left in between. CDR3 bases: TGCGCCAGCAGTTCCCCGGGGGAAACTGAAGCTTTCTTT. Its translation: CASSSPGETEAFF.

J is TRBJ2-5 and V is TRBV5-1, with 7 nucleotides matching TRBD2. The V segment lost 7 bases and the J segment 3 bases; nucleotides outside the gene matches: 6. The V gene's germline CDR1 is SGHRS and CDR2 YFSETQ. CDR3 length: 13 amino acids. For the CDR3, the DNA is TGCGCCAGCTTTGGACTAGTGGAAGAGACCCAGTACTTC. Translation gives CASFGLVEETQYF.

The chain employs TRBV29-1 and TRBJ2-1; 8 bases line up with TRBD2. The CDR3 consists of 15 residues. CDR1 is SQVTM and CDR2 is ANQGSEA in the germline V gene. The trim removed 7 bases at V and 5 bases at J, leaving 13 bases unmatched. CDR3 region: CSAGGGVGTHNEQFF. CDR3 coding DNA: TGCAGCGCCGGGGGGGGCGTGGGAACACACAATGAGCAGTTCTTC.

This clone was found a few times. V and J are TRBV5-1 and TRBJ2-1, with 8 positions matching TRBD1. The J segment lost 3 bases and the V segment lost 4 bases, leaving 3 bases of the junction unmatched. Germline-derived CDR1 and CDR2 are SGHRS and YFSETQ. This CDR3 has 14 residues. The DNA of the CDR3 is TGCGCCAGCAGCATAGGACAGGGCTACAATGAGCAGTTCTTC. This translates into CASSIGQGYNEQFF.

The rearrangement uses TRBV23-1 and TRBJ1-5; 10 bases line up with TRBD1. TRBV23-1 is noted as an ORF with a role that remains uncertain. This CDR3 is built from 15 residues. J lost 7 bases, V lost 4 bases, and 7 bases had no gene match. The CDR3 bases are TGCGCCAGCAGTCCTCCGGGACAGGGGACCCAGCCCCAGCATTTT. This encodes CASSPPGQGTQPQHF.

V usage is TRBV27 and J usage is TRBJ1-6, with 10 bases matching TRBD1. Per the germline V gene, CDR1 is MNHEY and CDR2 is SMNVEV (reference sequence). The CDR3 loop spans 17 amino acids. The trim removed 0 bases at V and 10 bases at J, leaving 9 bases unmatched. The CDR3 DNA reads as TGTGCCAGCAGTTTATCCTCGACAGGGGGCCCTTGGTCACCCCTCCACTTT. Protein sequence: CASSLSSTGGPWSPLHF.

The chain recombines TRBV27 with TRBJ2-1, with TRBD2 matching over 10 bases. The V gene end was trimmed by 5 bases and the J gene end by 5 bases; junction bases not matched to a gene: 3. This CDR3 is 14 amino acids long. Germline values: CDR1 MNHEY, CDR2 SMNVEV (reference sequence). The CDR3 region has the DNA TGTGCCAGCAGTCCAGGACTAGCGGACAATGAGCAGTTCTTC. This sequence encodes CASSPGLADNEQFF.

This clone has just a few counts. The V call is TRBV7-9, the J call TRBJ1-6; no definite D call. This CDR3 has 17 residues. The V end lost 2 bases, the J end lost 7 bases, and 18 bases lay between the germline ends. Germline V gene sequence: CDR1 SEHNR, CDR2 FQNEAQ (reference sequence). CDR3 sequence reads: CASSLWSAAPVNSPLHF. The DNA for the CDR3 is TGTGCCAGCAGCTTATGGAGCGCCGCCCCCGTGAATTCACCCCTCCACTTT.

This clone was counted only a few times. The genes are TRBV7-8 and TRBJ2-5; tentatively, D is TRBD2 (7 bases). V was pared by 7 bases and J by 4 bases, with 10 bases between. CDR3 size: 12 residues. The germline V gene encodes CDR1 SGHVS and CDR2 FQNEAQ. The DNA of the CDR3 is TGTGCCAGCACGGGGGGCGCAGAGACCCAGTACTTC. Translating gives CASTGGAETQYF.

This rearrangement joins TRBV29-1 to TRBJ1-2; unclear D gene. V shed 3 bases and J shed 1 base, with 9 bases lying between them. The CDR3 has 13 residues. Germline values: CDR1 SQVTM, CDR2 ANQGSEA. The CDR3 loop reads CSVEEQYNYGYTF. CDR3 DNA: TGCAGCGTTGAGGAACAGTATAACTATGGCTACACCTTC.

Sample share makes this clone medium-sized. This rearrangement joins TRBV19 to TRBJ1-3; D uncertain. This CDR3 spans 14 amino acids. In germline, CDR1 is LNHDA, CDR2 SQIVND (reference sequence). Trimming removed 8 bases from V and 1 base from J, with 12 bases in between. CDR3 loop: CASGFSGSGNTIYF. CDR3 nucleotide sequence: TGTGCCAGTGGGTTCTCGGGATCTGGAAACACCATATATTTT.